The text below deals with one T cell receptor (beta chain). Antigen unknown. Here immunoSEQ multiplex PCR was the method, and the copy in TCRdb shows in-frame clones only, minus some. This repertoire shows some 90,000 clones, roughly 78% found once; its top ten account for roughly 10%. Sample time point: cycle 4 day 1 (C4D1), after more than five weeks of nivolumab. Each of the patients experienced relapse following autologous stem cell transplantation, and their brentuximab vedotin exposure differed. This entry comes from a study of PD-1 blockade in classical Hodgkin lymphoma. Study-wide points: Before treatment, complete responders showed about the same diversity as newly diagnosed patients.

The length of the CDR3 is 13 residues. Germline assignment: CDR1 MNHEY and CDR2 SMNVEV (reference sequence). The V and J ends lost 7 bases and 8 bases respectively, with 17 bases between them. The clonotype comes from a human donor with classical Hodgkin lymphoma. The specimen comprised peripheral blood mononuclear cells (PBMCs), sampled before the fourth cycle of nivolumab. This sequence joins TRBV27 and TRBJ1-1, with D possibly being TRBD1 (5 bases). The CDR3 bases are TGTGCCAGCAAGATTCCTTGGGGGACGGAAGCTTTCTTT. Encoded protein: CASKIPWGTEAFF.